A selection of T cell receptor beta chains follows, all from one sample in a study of T-cell memory formation after mild COVID-19. TCRdb itself ran the 5' RACE reads through MiXCR, one entry per CDR3 protein. Among 140,000 to 150,000 distinct CDR3 sequences listed, under 30% were seen once. Sequencing input: PBMCs or a T cell subset sorted from them (not recorded which). The receptors come from an adult woman who had mild COVID-19 (a few samples of this study predate the infection). Cell type and time point are not known. The CDR3 runs from the conserved cysteine through the conserved F or W. Each record gives: V gene, D gene, J gene, clone size, CDR3 protein, CDR3 DNA. D genes are given only for firm matches. Part of the rows lack a size; the others show once, few, many or a class for expanded clones.

v_call: TRBV4-1
d_call: TRBD1
j_call: TRBJ1-1
clone_size: NA
cdr3_aa: CASSQGGQGRTEAFF
cdr3_nt: TGCGCCAGCAGCCAAGGGGGACAGGGTCGGACTGAAGCTTTCTTT

v_call: TRBV7-9
d_call: NA
j_call: TRBJ1-1
clone_size: few
cdr3_aa: CASSPPVGTEAFF
cdr3_nt: TGTGCCAGCAGCCCCCCCGTGGGGACTGAAGCTTTCTTT

v_call: TRBV11-2
d_call: NA
j_call: TRBJ2-7
clone_size: NA
cdr3_aa: CASSLGARSSYEQYF
cdr3_nt: TGTGCCAGCAGCTTAGGCGCAAGGAGCTCCTACGAGCAGTACTTC

v_call: TRBV4-3
d_call: TRBD1
j_call: TRBJ1-2
clone_size: NA
cdr3_aa: CASSQYDGTGGYGYTF
cdr3_nt: TGCGCCAGCAGCCAATATGATGGGACAGGGGGCTATGGCTACACCTTC

v_call: TRBV7-8
d_call: NA
j_call: TRBJ2-7
clone_size: NA
cdr3_aa: CASSLTAGRGYEQYF
cdr3_nt: TGTGCCAGCAGCTTAACTGCGGGACGCGGATACGAGCAGTACTTC

v_call: TRBV12-3/TRBV12-4
d_call: TRBD1
j_call: TRBJ2-2
clone_size: NA
cdr3_aa: CASIGDRGPNTGELFF
cdr3_nt: TGTGCCAGCATTGGGGACAGGGGGCCTAACACCGGGGAGCTGTTTTTT

v_call: TRBV5-1
d_call: TRBD1
j_call: TRBJ2-7
clone_size: few
cdr3_aa: CASSHGQGATYEQYF
cdr3_nt: TGCGCCAGCAGCCACGGACAGGGGGCTACCTACGAGCAGTACTTC

v_call: TRBV20-1
d_call: NA
j_call: TRBJ1-2
clone_size: NA
cdr3_aa: CSARTAADGYTF
cdr3_nt: TGCAGTGCTAGGACAGCTGCCGATGGCTACACCTTC

v_call: TRBV7-2
d_call: TRBD2
j_call: TRBJ2-7
clone_size: NA
cdr3_aa: CASSLDPSYAGGHSEQYF
cdr3_nt: TGTGCCAGCAGCTTAGACCCCTCTTACGCGGGAGGGCATTCCGAGCAGTACTTC

v_call: TRBV20-1
d_call: NA
j_call: TRBJ2-7
clone_size: few
cdr3_aa: CSARVGGEQYF
cdr3_nt: TGCAGTGCTAGAGTTGGGGGCGAGCAGTACTTC

v_call: TRBV4-1
d_call: TRBD2
j_call: TRBJ2-1
clone_size: few
cdr3_aa: CASSQGGGLAGMSAVYNEQFF
cdr3_nt: TGCGCCAGCAGCCAAGGGGGAGGACTAGCGGGGATGTCGGCGGTCTACAATGAGCAGTTCTTC

v_call: TRBV29-1
d_call: NA
j_call: TRBJ2-5
clone_size: NA
cdr3_aa: CSAGLQETQYF
cdr3_nt: TGCAGCGCTGGACTGCAAGAGACCCAGTACTTC

v_call: TRBV25-1
d_call: NA
j_call: TRBJ2-7
clone_size: NA
cdr3_aa: CASSEEPGYEQYF
cdr3_nt: TGTGCCAGCAGTGAGGAGCCCGGCTACGAGCAGTACTTC

v_call: TRBV29-1
d_call: NA
j_call: TRBJ1-2
clone_size: few
cdr3_aa: CSVANSDLRGYTF
cdr3_nt: TGCAGCGTAGCAAACAGCGACCTTCGCGGCTACACCTTC

v_call: TRBV6-6
d_call: TRBD2
j_call: TRBJ2-5
clone_size: NA
cdr3_aa: CASSYSASGGLETQYF
cdr3_nt: TGTGCCAGCAGTTACTCGGCTAGCGGGGGGCTAGAGACCCAGTACTTC

v_call: TRBV7-9
d_call: NA
j_call: TRBJ1-2
clone_size: NA
cdr3_aa: CASSAPSEYGYTF
cdr3_nt: TGTGCCAGCAGCGCCCCCTCAGAATATGGCTACACCTTC

v_call: TRBV7-9
d_call: NA
j_call: TRBJ2-7
clone_size: few
cdr3_aa: CASSSSRTTYEQYF
cdr3_nt: TGTGCCAGCAGCTCTTCTAGGACCACCTACGAGCAGTACTTC

v_call: TRBV25-1
d_call: NA
j_call: TRBJ1-4
clone_size: few
cdr3_aa: CASSPRGEKLFF
cdr3_nt: TGTGCCAGCAGTCCCCGGGGTGAAAAACTGTTTTTT

v_call: TRBV3-1
d_call: NA
j_call: TRBJ2-3
clone_size: NA
cdr3_aa: CASTLGDTQYF
cdr3_nt: TGTGCCAGCACCTTAGGAGATACGCAGTATTTT

v_call: TRBV9
d_call: NA
j_call: TRBJ1-5
clone_size: few
cdr3_aa: CASSVGSNQPQHF
cdr3_nt: TGCGCCAGCAGCGTGGGAAGCAATCAGCCCCAGCATTTT

v_call: TRBV4-1
d_call: NA
j_call: TRBJ1-2
clone_size: few
cdr3_aa: CASSQDRSFNYGYTF
cdr3_nt: TGCGCCAGCAGCCAAGACAGGAGTTTTAACTATGGCTACACCTTC

v_call: TRBV7-9
d_call: NA
j_call: TRBJ2-7
clone_size: few
cdr3_aa: CASSLVGRAEQYF
cdr3_nt: TGTGCCAGCAGCTTAGTGGGCAGGGCCGAGCAGTACTTC

v_call: TRBV6-5
d_call: NA
j_call: TRBJ1-6
clone_size: few
cdr3_aa: CASSYSRQPDNSPLHF
cdr3_nt: TGTGCCAGCAGTTACTCGAGGCAGCCGGATAATTCACCCCTCCACTTT

v_call: TRBV28
d_call: TRBD2
j_call: TRBJ2-3
clone_size: few
cdr3_aa: CASRRTSGRLDTQYF
cdr3_nt: TGTGCCAGCAGGCGGACTAGCGGGAGGTTGGATACGCAGTATTTT

v_call: TRBV7-3
d_call: TRBD2
j_call: TRBJ2-4
clone_size: few
cdr3_aa: CASSSPGTSGRLRSAKNIQYF
cdr3_nt: TGTGCCAGCAGCTCCCCCGGGACTAGCGGGAGGCTAAGGTCAGCCAAAAACATTCAGTACTTC

v_call: TRBV30
d_call: NA
j_call: TRBJ2-5
clone_size: few
cdr3_aa: CAWSQGFGETQYF
cdr3_nt: TGTGCCTGGAGTCAGGGGTTTGGAGAGACCCAGTACTTC

v_call: TRBV27
d_call: NA
j_call: TRBJ2-1
clone_size: few
cdr3_aa: CASSLTQLAHNEQFF
cdr3_nt: TGTGCCAGCAGTTTGACGCAGCTAGCCCACAATGAGCAGTTCTTC

v_call: TRBV5-1
d_call: TRBD2
j_call: TRBJ2-7
clone_size: few
cdr3_aa: CASSLGGTSGTGNEQYF
cdr3_nt: TGCGCCAGCAGCTTGGGGGGGACTAGCGGGACCGGCAACGAGCAGTACTTC

v_call: TRBV7-9
d_call: NA
j_call: TRBJ1-4
clone_size: NA
cdr3_aa: CASSLGERGTPGNEKLFF
cdr3_nt: TGTGCCAGCAGCTTAGGCGAGCGGGGCACCCCCGGTAATGAAAAACTGTTTTTT

v_call: TRBV14
d_call: NA
j_call: TRBJ2-1
clone_size: few
cdr3_aa: CASSPTPGYEQFF
cdr3_nt: TGTGCCAGCAGCCCAACGCCGGGGTATGAGCAGTTCTTC

v_call: TRBV7-6
d_call: NA
j_call: TRBJ2-1
clone_size: NA
cdr3_aa: CASSLPDTAGASYNEQFF
cdr3_nt: TGTGCCAGCAGCCTCCCGGACACAGCAGGGGCGAGCTACAATGAGCAGTTCTTC

v_call: TRBV6-5
d_call: TRBD2
j_call: TRBJ2-2
clone_size: NA
cdr3_aa: CASSTPRTSGGGGELFF
cdr3_nt: TGTGCCAGCAGCACCCCACGGACTAGCGGTGGGGGCGGGGAGCTGTTTTTT

v_call: TRBV20-1
d_call: NA
j_call: TRBJ2-3
clone_size: NA
cdr3_aa: CSARDPTSPDTQYF
cdr3_nt: TGCAGTGCTAGAGATCCGACTAGTCCGGATACGCAGTATTTT

v_call: TRBV6-2/TRBV6-3
d_call: TRBD2
j_call: TRBJ2-7
clone_size: NA
cdr3_aa: CATHLAVSYEQYF
cdr3_nt: TGTGCCACCCACCTAGCGGTCTCCTACGAGCAGTACTTC

v_call: TRBV27
d_call: NA
j_call: TRBJ1-2
clone_size: few
cdr3_aa: CASSLGLGGFRGYTF
cdr3_nt: TGTGCCAGCAGTTTAGGGTTGGGAGGGTTTCGTGGCTACACCTTC

v_call: TRBV5-5
d_call: NA
j_call: TRBJ2-1
clone_size: few
cdr3_aa: CASSLAWTSWDEQFF
cdr3_nt: TGTGCCAGCAGCTTGGCATGGACATCTTGGGATGAGCAGTTCTTC

v_call: TRBV7-2
d_call: NA
j_call: TRBJ1-3
clone_size: NA
cdr3_aa: CASSLYDSGNTIYF
cdr3_nt: TGTGCCAGCAGCTTGTATGACTCTGGAAACACCATATATTTT

v_call: TRBV30
d_call: TRBD2
j_call: TRBJ2-7
clone_size: NA
cdr3_aa: CALAGGLYEQYF
cdr3_nt: TGTGCCTTAGCGGGAGGACTATACGAGCAGTACTTC

v_call: TRBV4-3
d_call: TRBD1
j_call: TRBJ1-1
clone_size: NA
cdr3_aa: CASSRSDRGNTEAFF
cdr3_nt: TGCGCCAGCAGCCGCTCTGACAGGGGGAACACTGAAGCTTTCTTT

v_call: TRBV7-9
d_call: NA
j_call: TRBJ1-4
clone_size: NA
cdr3_aa: CASSILRGVEKLFF
cdr3_nt: TGTGCCAGCAGCATCCTTCGGGGGGTTGAAAAACTGTTTTTT

v_call: TRBV30
d_call: NA
j_call: TRBJ1-5
clone_size: NA
cdr3_aa: CAWSEGSNQPQHF
cdr3_nt: TGTGCCTGGAGTGAGGGCAGCAATCAGCCCCAGCATTTT